This T cell receptor beta chain was identified during a study of sequential checkpoint blockade in melanoma. For the study at large: First-line arms were nivolumab then ipilimumab, or the reverse, randomized 1:1. After both sequences, patients received maintenance nivolumab.

Documented treatment: randomized to nivolumab then ipilimumab (arm A) or the reverse (arm B). Sorted cells were live CD3+CD8+, lacking CD19 and CD56, from PBMCs. TCRdb keeps only in-frame clones here, not all; method: immunoSEQ multiplex PCR. Among about 35,000 clones listed, 84% were seen once. The CDR3 contains 14 residues. CDR1 is SEHNR and CDR2 is FQNEAQ in the germline V gene (reference sequence). With 0 bases removed from V and 1 base from J, the gap between germline ends came to 6 bases. This receptor was obtained from a human donor with melanoma. The chain combines TRBV7-9 with TRBJ2-5; a possible D gene is TRBD2 (5 bases). The source was CD8+ T cells sorted from blood (inferred from file names), collected from a patient given nivolumab and ipilimumab in sequence. The CDR3 here is CASSLASGQETQYF. DNA for the CDR3: TGTGCCAGCAGCTTAGCCAGCGGCCAAGAGACCCAGTACTTC.